The present TCR beta chain was sequenced within a study of human T cells and chemical hapten exposure. Time point in this sample: pre-sensitization, week 0. As to treatment: therapeutic diphenylcyclopropenone sensitization with weekly scalp DPC. Whole-study results and caveats: PT1 expanded TCR numbers tracked positively with patch test score.

This clonotype was seen many times. What it recognizes is unknown. TCRdb passed the RACE reads through MiXCR, listing each CDR3 protein once. The repertoire has about 93,000 distinct CDR3 sequences, around 8.8% of them found once; the top ten carry approximately 2.8%. The CDR3 sequence is 19 residues long. After removal of 5 bases from V and 0 bases from J, the junction contained 9 bases not matched to a gene. CDR1 and CDR2 (germline): SEHNR, FQNEAQ (reference sequence). This clonotype was obtained from a man in his forties with alopecia areata. Some clones in this sample may be carry-over from other donors' samples. The source was whole blood, collected in connection with sensitization to the hapten diphenylcyclopropenone (DPC). The V call is TRBV7-9, the J call TRBJ2-1; the match to TRBD2 covers 14 bases. CDR3 protein: CASSPRTSGRKSSYNEQFF. CDR3 bases: TGTGCCAGCAGCCCCCGGACTAGCGGGAGGAAGAGCTCCTACAATGAGCAGTTCTTC.